A selection of T cell receptor beta chains follows, all from one sample in a study of T cell responses to AZD1222 COVID-19 vaccine. The protocol was immunoSEQ multiplex PCR, while the TCRdb copy is restricted to in-frame clones and leaves out a portion. The profile shows roughly 96,000 clones, around 89% of them singletons. The source was peripheral blood, collected on day 0 of AZD1222 vaccination. These receptors were taken from an adult in good health. The conserved cysteine and the conserved F or W are not part of the CDR3 here. Each record gives: J gene, V gene, CDR3 protein.

J: TRBJ1-4
V: TRBV7-9
CDR3: ASSSIQEAANEKLF

J: TRBJ1-1
V: TRBV24-1
CDR3: ATSDPNAGTEAF

J: TRBJ2-7
V: TRBV27
CDR3: ASSFLGRTYEQY

J: TRBJ1-3
V: TRBV5-1
CDR3: ASSLDSAMSGNTIY

J: TRBJ1-2
V: TRBV5-5
CDR3: ASSRDRGLNYGYT

J: TRBJ2-7
V: TRBV5-6
CDR3: ASSPGLAGDYEQY

J: TRBJ1-1
V: TRBV15
CDR3: ATRRLNTEAF

J: TRBJ2-3
V: TRBV14
CDR3: ASSGGTAGDTQY

J: TRBJ1-2
V: TRBV30
CDR3: AWRGTGGFYGYT

J: TRBJ1-2
V: TRBV28
CDR3: ASSLGRIYGYT

J: TRBJ1-6
V: TRBV6-2/TRBV6-3
CDR3: ASSYWGVGNVDSPLH

J: TRBJ1-5
V: TRBV30
CDR3: AWRATGGAQPQH

J: TRBJ1-1
V: TRBV4-3
CDR3: ASSQGRRGLDTEAF

J: TRBJ2-7
V: TRBV21-1
CDR3: ASSKGDREGAISSSPTLPYEQY

J: TRBJ1-2
V: TRBV27
CDR3: ASSSGDRGYYGYT